The clone carrying this T cell receptor (beta chain) was detected many times. Its target is not known. The data were taken from a study of T cells in Graves' hyperthyroidism and ophthalmopathy. The CDR3 regions of TCR beta were amplified from RNA transcripts. The HTBI primer set served for first-round RT-PCR of the TCR CDR3. TCRdb fed the multiplex PCR reads into MiXCR, producing one record per CDR3 protein. Altogether about 300,000 distinct CDR3 sequences are present, about 25% being singletons, with the ten largest covering approximately 30%. Findings and caveats of the study: Ophthalmopathy, as predicted by the model, came a median approximately 5.9 months after the prediction.

This CDR3 contains 14 residues. The V gene lost 6 bases and the J gene lost 3 bases, with 12 bases spanning the gap. Germline CDR1 LNHDA, CDR2 SQIVND (reference sequence). The rearrangement links TRBV19 to TRBJ1-5; D is undetermined. Sequencing was done on a sample of blood. The clonotype comes from a man aged 40-55 years with Graves' hyperthyroidism that later progressed to Graves' ophthalmopathy. The DNA of the CDR3 is TGTGCCAGTAGCACCGACCGTTACAATCAGCCCCAGCATTTT. Residues: CASSTDRYNQPQHF.